This T cell receptor (beta chain) was captured by sequencing in a study of chemoradiotherapy in HPV16-positive cancers. Study observations and caveats: Functional assays defining HPV-specific T cells used only two HPV16-positive patients.

A word on this clone: Its antigen is currently unknown.

In germline, CDR1 is SGHVS, CDR2 FNYEAQ. The CDR3 length is 14 residues. V lost 5 bases and J 1 base, leaving 8 bases between the germline ends. This table comes from immunoSEQ multiplex PCR, and its TCRdb copy is limited to in-frame clones, with some not included. There are roughly 34,000 clones in the sample; over 75% occur only once, and around 4% lies in the top ten. This TCR came from a human donor with HPV-associated anogenital cancer. The input for sequencing was blood, taken from a patient who underwent chemoradiotherapy. The rearrangement links TRBV7-6 to TRBJ2-2, with D uncertain. The CDR3 reads CASSGRGNTGELFF. The CDR3 bases are TGTGCCAGCAGCGGCCGAGGGAACACCGGGGAGCTGTTTTTT.